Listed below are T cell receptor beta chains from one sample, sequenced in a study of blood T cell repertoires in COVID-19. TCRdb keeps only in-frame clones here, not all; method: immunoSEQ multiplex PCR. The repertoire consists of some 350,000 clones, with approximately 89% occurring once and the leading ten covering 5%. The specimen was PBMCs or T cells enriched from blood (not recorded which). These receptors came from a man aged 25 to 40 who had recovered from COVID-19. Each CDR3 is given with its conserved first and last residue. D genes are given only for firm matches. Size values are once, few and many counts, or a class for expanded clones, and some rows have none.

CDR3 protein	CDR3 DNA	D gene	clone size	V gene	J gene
CASSFPFGVDEQFF	TGTGCCAGCAGTTTCCCTTTCGGGGTGGATGAGCAGTTCTTC	-	-	TRBV6-2/TRBV6-3	TRBJ2-1
CASSLIATETQYF	TGCGCCAGCAGCTTGATTGCTACCGAGACCCAGTACTTC	-	-	TRBV5-1	TRBJ2-5
CSASPSGGVSPDTQYF	TGCAGTGCTAGTCCCTCGGGGGGCGTTTCACCCGATACGCAGTATTTT	-	-	TRBV20-1	TRBJ2-3
CASSLGFEARGDTQYF	TGTGCCAGCAGCTTAGGATTTGAAGCGCGAGGAGATACGCAGTATTTT	-	-	TRBV7-2	TRBJ2-3
CAWSRGQGSFYGYTF	TGTGCCTGGAGCCGGGGACAGGGGTCTTTCTATGGCTACACCTTC	TRBD1	-	TRBV30	TRBJ1-2
CASSLVSAGGYNEQFF	TGCGCCAGCAGCTTAGTATCAGCGGGGGGCTACAATGAGCAGTTCTTC	TRBD2	-	TRBV5-1	TRBJ2-1
CASQGFGNTDTQYF	TGTGCCAGCCAGGGGTTTGGGAACACAGATACGCAGTATTTT	-	-	TRBV10-3	TRBJ2-3
CASSPISGGLDVLTF	TGTGCCAGCAGCCCTATCTCAGGGGGGTTAGACGTCCTGACTTTC	-	-	TRBV5-6	TRBJ2-6
CASSHRTGGDTQYF	TGTGCCAGCAGTCACAGGACAGGGGGAGATACGCAGTATTTT	TRBD1	-	TRBV5-4	TRBJ2-3
CASSLGQINSPLHF	TGTGCCAGCAGCTTAGGACAGATAAATTCACCCCTCCACTTT	-	-	TRBV11-2	TRBJ1-6
CASTRDRVEPQHF	TGCGCCAGCACCAGGGACAGGGTGGAGCCCCAGCATTTT	TRBD1	-	TRBV10-2	TRBJ1-5
CASSYDGTHYEQYF	TGTGCCAGTAGTTACGATGGGACACATTACGAGCAGTACTTC	-	-	TRBV19	TRBJ2-7
CATHQAGYQETQYF	TGTGCCACACATCAAGCGGGGTACCAAGAGACCCAGTACTTC	TRBD2	-	TRBV5-4	TRBJ2-5
CASSLLLGASIYGYTF	TGTGCCAGTAGTTTGCTCCTTGGGGCCTCTATATATGGCTACACCTTC	-	few	TRBV19	TRBJ1-2
CASSLSVHYEQYF	TGTGCCAGCAGTTTGTCAGTGCACTACGAGCAGTACTTC	-	-	TRBV28	TRBJ2-7
CASSFGTFSGYTF	TGTGCCAGCAGTTTCGGGACATTTAGTGGCTACACCTTC	-	-	TRBV12-3/TRBV12-4	TRBJ1-2
CASSLRGVTLAGAEQYF	TGTGCCAGCAGCTTAAGAGGAGTTACACTAGCGGGAGCCGAGCAGTACTTC	TRBD2	-	TRBV7-8	TRBJ2-7
CATSSGTGGIYEQYF	TGTGCCACCAGCAGCGGGACAGGGGGAATCTACGAGCAGTACTTC	TRBD1	-	TRBV15	TRBJ2-7
CASSLGMGGDGSGEQYF	TGTGCCAGCAGCTTAGGGATGGGAGGGGACGGTTCAGGCGAGCAGTACTTC	TRBD2	-	TRBV7-9	TRBJ2-7
CASRPGAGLDTQYF	TGCGCCAGCAGACCGGGAGCGGGGCTAGATACGCAGTATTTT	TRBD2	-	TRBV5-1	TRBJ2-3
CAWSHGQRASGNTIYF	TGTGCCTGGTCTCATGGACAGAGAGCCTCTGGAAACACCATATATTTT	-	once	TRBV30	TRBJ1-3
CASTLAGGRNEQFF	TGTGCCAGCACTCTAGCGGGGGGAAGGAATGAGCAGTTCTTC	TRBD2	-	TRBV28	TRBJ2-1
CASSPRPVGYYEQYF	TGTGCCAGCAGTCCGCGACCCGTCGGGTACTACGAGCAGTACTTC	-	-	TRBV27	TRBJ2-7
CASRTDTYSPLHF	TGTGCCAGTAGGACGGACACGTATTCACCCCTCCACTTT	-	-	TRBV19	TRBJ1-6
CASSDAGHYGYTF	TGCGCCAGCAGTGATGCAGGGCACTATGGCTACACCTTC	-	-	TRBV10-2	TRBJ1-2
CATKRVRGGPQETQYF	TGTGCCACGAAACGTGTCAGGGGCGGGCCGCAAGAGACCCAGTACTTC	-	-	TRBV28	TRBJ2-5
CASSGVRGGSSYNEQFF	TGCGCCAGCAGCGGAGTACGGGGGGGAAGCTCCTACAATGAGCAGTTCTTC	TRBD2	-	TRBV5-1	TRBJ2-1
CASSPARDRGPPNEKLFF	TGTGCCAGCAGCCCTGCCCGGGACAGGGGGCCCCCTAATGAAAAACTGTTTTTT	-	-	TRBV21-1	TRBJ1-4
CASSRGQGAFNEQFF	TGTGCCAGCTCACGGGGACAGGGGGCGTTCAATGAGCAGTTCTTC	TRBD1	-	TRBV18	TRBJ2-1
CASSGTGESEQFF	TGTGCCAGCAGCGGGACAGGGGAGAGTGAGCAGTTCTTC	TRBD1	-	TRBV28	TRBJ2-1
CASSQGFPGGTGELFF	TGTGCCAGCAGCCAAGGGTTCCCGGGGGGCACCGGGGAGCTGTTTTTT	TRBD2	-	TRBV4-2	TRBJ2-2
CASSLATGAFHTDTQYF	TGCGCCAGCAGCTTGGCGACAGGGGCTTTTCACACAGATACGCAGTATTTT	TRBD1	few	TRBV5-1	TRBJ2-3
CAISVGQGSNSPLHF	TGTGCCATCAGTGTAGGACAGGGGTCAAATTCACCCCTCCACTTT	TRBD1	-	TRBV10-3	TRBJ1-6
CAISGGRTLGNTIYF	TGTGCCATCAGTGGCGGCAGAACTCTTGGAAACACCATATATTTT	-	-	TRBV10-3	TRBJ1-3
CACPRLATFYGYTF	TGTGCCTGCCCAAGGCTAGCGACCTTCTATGGCTACACCTTC	-	-	TRBV30	TRBJ1-2
CASSHTGTDTQYF	TGTGCCAGCAGCCATACAGGGACAGATACGCAGTATTTT	-	-	TRBV11-2	TRBJ2-3
CASTPGGGSSYEQYF	TGTGCCAGCACGCCCGGTGGCGGAAGCTCCTACGAGCAGTACTTC	-	-	TRBV18	TRBJ2-7
CASNDRGRNLYTF	TGTGCCAGCAACGACAGGGGCCGTAACCTCTACACCTTC	TRBD1	-	TRBV12-3/TRBV12-4	TRBJ1-2
CSTPGNYTQYF	TGCAGTACCCCAGGTAACTATACGCAGTATTTT	-	-	TRBV20-1	TRBJ2-3
CASTQRGNNQPQHF	TGTGCCAGTACCCAGCGGGGAAACAATCAGCCCCAGCATTTT	-	few	TRBV19	TRBJ1-5
CASSPTQGQPQHF	TGTGCCAGCAGCCCGACGCAGGGGCAGCCCCAGCATTTT	-	few	TRBV7-3	TRBJ1-5
CASSEQGSYSNQPQHF	TGTGCCAGCAGCGAACAGGGGTCCTATAGCAATCAGCCCCAGCATTTT	TRBD1	-	TRBV4-2	TRBJ1-5
CASSPRSWAGEQYF	TGTGCCAGCAGCCCCCGATCTTGGGCGGGCGAGCAGTACTTC	-	-	TRBV6-5	TRBJ2-7
CASSQDIQATYTF	TGTGCCAGCAGCCAAGATATCCAGGCCACATACACCTTC	-	-	TRBV3-1/TRBV3-2	TRBJ1-2
CASSLGLAGVEQYF	TGTGCCAGCAGCTTGGGACTAGCGGGGGTCGAGCAGTACTTC	TRBD2	-	TRBV5-5	TRBJ2-7
CASSLGPGSGEVAKNIQYF	TGCGCCAGCAGCTTGGGACCTGGTAGTGGGGAGGTAGCCAAAAACATTCAGTACTTC	-	-	TRBV5-1	TRBJ2-4
CASTDESEMTSCYTF	TGTGCCAGCACCGATGAATCAGAGATGACTTCGTGCTACACCTTC	-	-	TRBV11-2	TRBJ1-2
CASSPQTVNTEAFF	TGTGCCAGCTCACCTCAGACAGTTAACACTGAAGCTTTCTTT	-	-	TRBV18	TRBJ1-1
CASSFSGQGANYEQYF	TGCGCCAGCAGCTTTAGTGGGCAGGGGGCAAACTACGAGCAGTACTTC	TRBD1	once	TRBV5-1	TRBJ2-7
CASSERAGGSYNEQFF	TGTGCCAGCAGTGAAAGGGCGGGGGGTTCCTACAATGAGCAGTTCTTC	TRBD2	-	TRBV2	TRBJ2-1
CASSAGGTVNTEAFF	TGTGCCAGCAGCGCGGGGGGGACGGTGAACACTGAAGCTTTCTTT	-	-	TRBV7-8	TRBJ1-1
CASSPLGGYTGELFF	TGTGCCAGCAGCCCCTTGGGGGGGTACACCGGGGAGCTGTTTTTT	TRBD2	-	TRBV7-9	TRBJ2-2
CASSLLFRQGATNTGELFF	TGCGCCAGCAGCTTGTTATTCAGGCAGGGCGCCACGAACACCGGGGAGCTGTTTTTT	-	-	TRBV5-1	TRBJ2-2
CASSKTGLGNYGYTF	TGTGCCAGCAGCAAGACAGGCCTAGGGAACTATGGCTACACCTTC	-	-	TRBV7-9	TRBJ1-2
CASSFERNQPQHF	TGTGCCAGCAGCTTCGAGAGAAATCAGCCCCAGCATTTT	-	-	TRBV5-5	TRBJ1-5
CASSRGGTGTGTDTQYF	TGTGCCAGCAGCCGGGGGGGGACAGGGACCGGCACAGATACGCAGTATTTT	-	-	TRBV7-3	TRBJ2-3
CASSQDRDYGYTF	TGTGCCAGCAGCCAGGACAGGGACTATGGCTACACCTTC	TRBD1	-	TRBV4-2	TRBJ1-2
CASSLGPGNTIYF	TGTGCCAGCAGCTTGGGGCCTGGAAACACCATATATTTT	-	-	TRBV5-6	TRBJ1-3
CASRDRGTLNTGELFF	TGTGCCAGCAGGGACAGGGGGACATTGAACACCGGGGAGCTGTTTTTT	TRBD1	-	TRBV13	TRBJ2-2